What follows are 17 T cell receptor beta chains derived from one specimen sequenced in a study of PD-L1 blockade in urothelial cancer. Using immunoSEQ multiplex PCR, the repertoire was profiled, and TCRdb retains in-frame clones only, with some absent. The table records just under 30,000 clones, about 90% of them present only once. The source was PBMCs, collected around atezolizumab (anti-PD-L1) treatment. The origin of the receptors is a man aged 50-59 years with urothelial cancer.

The chain is built from TRBV19 and TRBJ1-2; possible D gene TRBD1, 5 bases. From germline, CDR1 is LNHDA and CDR2 SQIVND (reference sequence). Trimming stripped 1 base from V and 5 bases from J, with 20 bases between. The CDR3 is 17 residues long. The CDR3, as DNA: TGTGCCAGTAGTATAGTGGCACAGGCACCTTCCCTATATGGCTACACCTTC. Amino acid sequence: CASSIVAQAPSLYGYTF.

Of note for this clone: A junction boundary mismatches the germline segment, possibly from a read error. Other nucleotide sequences from this sample produce the same CDR3. The gene calls are TRBV9 and TRBJ1-4; TRBD1 agrees at 8 bases. The CDR3 sequence is 16 residues long. Germline-derived CDR1 and CDR2 are SGDLS and YYNGEE. This CDR3 reads CASSVARTGINEKLFF. CDR3 nucleotide sequence: TGTGCCAGCAGCGTAGCCCGGACAGGGATTAATGAAAAATTGTTTTTT.

This rearrangement joins TRBV7-7 to TRBJ2-3, with D unclear. CDR3 length: 15 amino acids. Germline V CDR1 and CDR2: SSHAT, FNYEAQ (reference sequence). V dropped 5 bases and J dropped 0 bases, with 12 bases sitting between them. The CDR3 bases are TGTGCCAGCAGCCGTACAACGACTAGCACAGATACGCAGTATTTT. Amino acids: CASSRTTTSTDTQYF.

This chain joins TRBV14 and TRBJ2-5; TRBD2 aligns across 10 bases. This CDR3 region has 17 residues. The germline gives CDR1 SGHDN, CDR2 FVKESK. J lost 5 bases, V lost 0 bases, and 9 bases had no gene match. CDR3 bases: TGTGCCAGCAGCCAAGAAGGAGCGGGGGGGCCGCGGGAGACCCAGTACTTC. Amino acid sequence: CASSQEGAGGPRETQYF.

This chain joins TRBV5-1 and TRBJ2-3; 15 nucleotides agree with TRBD2. Germline V lookup: CDR1 SGHRS, CDR2 YFSETQ. The junction had 4 bases not matched to a gene; V was cut back by 3 bases and J by 2 bases. The CDR3 spans 17 residues. The CDR3 DNA follows: TGCGCCAGCAGCTCGGGACTAGCGGGGGGATTCACAGATACGCAGTATTTT. Protein sequence: CASSSGLAGGFTDTQYF.

The rearrangement uses TRBV19 and TRBJ1-5, with a weak D call TRBD1 (5 bases). Germline loops: CDR1 LNHDA, CDR2 SQIVND (reference sequence). Trimming removed 9 bases from V and 9 bases from J, with 27 bases in between. The CDR3 extends over 16 amino acids. For the CDR3, the DNA is TGTGCCAGCCGCCCGGGGCGGGAGTCCACCCCCCGGCCCCAGCATTTT. It translates to CASRPGRESTPRPQHF.

This chain connects TRBV2 to TRBJ2-1, with 8 nucleotides matching TRBD2. CDR1 and CDR2 from the germline V gene are SNHLY and FYNNEI. V was clipped by 3 bases and J by 5 bases; unmatched bases: 9. This CDR3 has 16 amino acids. The CDR3 DNA is TGTGCCAGCAGTGAGGTTAGCGGGACAACTAACAATGAGCAGTTCTTC. Its translation is CASSEVSGTTNNEQFF.

V is TRBV30 and J is TRBJ1-6; unclear D gene. CDR1 and CDR2 (germline): GTSNPN, SVGIG (reference sequence). The CDR3 extends over 15 amino acids. Trimming cost V 0 bases and J 9 bases, with 15 bases left between them. The CDR3 DNA reads as TGTGCCTGGAGTGTAGGTCTGGAGGGTGGTTCACCCCTCCACTTT. Its translation: CAWSVGLEGGSPLHF.

The V and J genes are TRBV7-9 and TRBJ1-2; the D gene is possibly TRBD1 (6 bases). This CDR3 has 13 amino acids. Trimming stripped 4 bases from V and 6 bases from J, with 12 bases between. Germline assignment: CDR1 SEHNR and CDR2 FQNEAQ (reference sequence). CDR3 nucleotides: TGTGCCAGCAGCTCCGACAGGATAGATGGCTACACCTTC. The encoded protein is CASSSDRIDGYTF.

The rearrangement joins TRBV5-1 to TRBJ1-1, with 12 bases matching TRBD1. The CDR3 has 17 residues. Germline V gene sequence: CDR1 SGHRS, CDR2 YFSETQ. V gave up 2 bases and J gave up 1 base; unmatched junction bases: 6. The CDR3 region is CASSFRDRGRSNTEAFF. The DNA for the CDR3 is TGCGCCAGCAGCTTCCGGGACAGGGGGCGATCGAACACTGAAGCTTTCTTT.

This clone was counted only a few times. The chain is built from TRBV5-6 and TRBJ1-5; D is undetermined. The germline V and J ends were trimmed by 3 bases and 1 base, with 11 bases remaining between them. The CDR3 covers 15 residues. Per the germline V gene, CDR1 is SGHDT and CDR2 is YYEEEE. For the CDR3, the DNA is TGTGCCAGCAGCTACGACGCGGGGAGCAATCAGCCCCAGCATTTT. As protein: CASSYDAGSNQPQHF.

This clone was seen a few times. V gene TRBV28 combines with J gene TRBJ2-7; 11 bases match TRBD1. The germline V gene has CDR1 MDHEN and CDR2 SYDVKM. The CDR3 sequence is 15 residues long. The V gene end was trimmed by 5 bases and the J gene end by 6 bases; junction bases not matched to a gene: 9. The CDR3 bases are TGTGCCAGCAGTACTCCGGACAGGGGGCGCGGCGAGCAGTACTTC. Its protein product is CASSTPDRGRGEQYF.

This chain connects TRBV30 to TRBJ1-6; TRBD1 matches at 7 bases. The germline V gene encodes CDR1 GTSNPN and CDR2 SVGIG (reference sequence). The CDR3 runs 15 residues. J lost 7 bases, V lost 2 bases, and 8 bases had no gene match. The CDR3 region is CAWSLETGINSPLHF. CDR3 coding DNA: TGTGCCTGGAGTTTGGAGACAGGGATCAATTCACCCCTCCACTTT.

This chain uses TRBV7-2 with TRBJ2-7; D gene unclear. This CDR3 has 13 residues. Germline V gene data show CDR1 as SGHTA and CDR2 as FQGNSA. Trimming took 4 bases from V and 2 from J, leaving 9 bases between them. The CDR3, as DNA: TGTGCCAGCAGCTATCCGGGTACCTACGAGCAGTACTTC. It translates to CASSYPGTYEQYF.

This clone appeared a single time. V is TRBV10-2 and J is TRBJ2-7, with 7 nucleotides matching TRBD1. Germline assignment: CDR1 WSHSY and CDR2 SAAADI. The J segment lost 3 bases and the V segment lost 4 bases, leaving 3 bases of the junction unmatched. CDR3 length: 13 amino acids. The DNA for the CDR3 is TGCGCCAGCAGTGCGGACAGGAGCTACGAGCAGTACTTC. Translation: CASSADRSYEQYF.

The J gene is TRBJ1-1, the V gene TRBV6-5; 7 bases are a match to TRBD1. The trim removed 10 bases at V and 5 bases at J, leaving 10 bases unmatched. Looked up from germline, CDR1 is MNHEY and CDR2 is SVGAGI. The CDR3 extends over 13 amino acids. As DNA, the CDR3 is TGTGCCATACGTGACAGGGCGGGTACTGAAGCTTTCTTT. It translates to CAIRDRAGTEAFF.

The J gene is TRBJ1-2, the V gene TRBV19; D not certain. Trimming left V 3 bases short and J 1 base short, with 9 bases between. Germline values: CDR1 LNHDA, CDR2 SQIVND (reference sequence). This CDR3 has 14 residues. CDR3 in DNA: TGTGCCAGTAGTATTCGGGAGGGTAACTATGGCTACACCTTC. It translates to CASSIREGNYGYTF.